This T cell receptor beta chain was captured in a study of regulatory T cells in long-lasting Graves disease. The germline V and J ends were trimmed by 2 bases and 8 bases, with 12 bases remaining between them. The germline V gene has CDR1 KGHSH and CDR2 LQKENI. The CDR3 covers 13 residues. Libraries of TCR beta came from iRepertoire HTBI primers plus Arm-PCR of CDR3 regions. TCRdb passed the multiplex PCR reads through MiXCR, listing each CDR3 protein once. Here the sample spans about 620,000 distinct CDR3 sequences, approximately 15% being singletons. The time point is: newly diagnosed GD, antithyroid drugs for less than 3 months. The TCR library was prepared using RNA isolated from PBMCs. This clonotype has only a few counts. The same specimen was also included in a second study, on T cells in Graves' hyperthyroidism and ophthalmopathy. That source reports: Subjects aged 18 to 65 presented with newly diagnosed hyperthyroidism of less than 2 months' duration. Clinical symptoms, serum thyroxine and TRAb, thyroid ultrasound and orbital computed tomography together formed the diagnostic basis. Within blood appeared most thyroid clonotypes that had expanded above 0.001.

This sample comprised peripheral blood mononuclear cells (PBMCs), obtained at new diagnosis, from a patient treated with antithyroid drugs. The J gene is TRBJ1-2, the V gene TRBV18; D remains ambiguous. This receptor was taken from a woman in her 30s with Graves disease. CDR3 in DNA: TGTGCCAGCTCACCAGTCGAAGGGAACGGCTACACCTTC. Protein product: CASSPVEGNGYTF. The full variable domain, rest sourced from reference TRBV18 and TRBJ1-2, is NAGVMQNPRHLVRRRGQEARLRCSPMKGHSHVYWYRQLPEEGLKFMVYLQKENIIDESGMPKERFSAEFPKEGPSILRIQQVVRGDSAAYFCASSPVEGNGYTFGSGTRLTVV.